The 16 T cell receptor beta chains below were found in one sample sequenced in a study of blood T cell repertoires in COVID-19. Profiling relied on immunoSEQ multiplex PCR, and the TCRdb table lists in-frame clones only, not all of them. The table has about 160,000 clones, roughly 71% seen once; the top ten hold around 3.5%. Material for sequencing was peripheral blood. The receptors were gathered from an elderly woman with acute or convalescent COVID-19.

The V and J genes are TRBV19 and TRBJ1-5; 9 nucleotides line up with TRBD1. The germline CDR1 and CDR2 sequences are LNHDA and SQIVND (reference sequence). The V and J ends lost 5 bases and 5 bases, in that order; junction bases with no gene match: 7. The CDR3 runs to 15 residues. The CDR3 DNA reads as TGTGCCAGTAGTCCAGACAGGGGGGATTATCAGCCCCAGCATTTT. Its translation is CASSPDRGDYQPQHF.

This chain uses TRBV5-6 with TRBJ2-1; a weak D match, TRBD2 (6 bases). Germline V CDR1 and CDR2: SGHDT, YYEEEE. This CDR3 contains 15 residues. With 4 bases removed from V and 4 bases from J, the gap between germline ends came to 15 bases. As DNA, the CDR3 is TGTGCCAGCAGCCGCTGGGCTAGCGAGTACAATGAGCAGTTCTTC. Translating gives CASSRWASEYNEQFF. Full variable domain (outside the CDR3, taken from reference TRBV5-6 and TRBJ2-1): DAGVTQSPTHLIKTRGQQVTLRCSPKSGHDTVSWYQQALGQGPQFIFQYYEEEERQRGNFPDRFSGHQFPNYSSELNVNALLLGDSALYLCASSRWASEYNEQFFGPGTRLTVL.

This chain joins TRBV5-1 and TRBJ2-5; 14 bases are shared with TRBD2. CDR1 SGHRS and CDR2 YFSETQ come from the germline V gene. This CDR3 spans 17 amino acids. Trimming took 4 bases from V and 8 from J; bases not matched to a gene: 13. This CDR3 reads CASSVGTSGSLESTQYF. The CDR3 bases are TGCGCCAGCAGCGTAGGGACTAGCGGGAGCTTGGAGAGCACCCAGTACTTC.

On this clone: An end of the junction does not agree with germline; a read error may underlie this. The genes are TRBV7-9 and TRBJ1-2; 7 nucleotides match TRBD1. The CDR3 runs 10 residues. Per germline, CDR1 SEHNR and CDR2 FQNEAQ (reference sequence). The CDR3: CASSSGQSNF. The CDR3 nucleotides are TGTGCCAGCAGCTCGGGACAGTCAAACTTC.

The gene calls are TRBV27 and TRBJ2-1; TRBD2 matches 14 bases. CDR3 size: 19 residues. With V trimmed by 6 bases and J by 8 bases, 18 bases remained unmatched. The V gene's germline CDR1 is MNHEY and CDR2 SMNVEV (reference sequence). The CDR3 sequence: CASSYLRGTSGRAGDEQFF. CDR3 DNA: TGTGCCAGCAGCTACCTCCGGGGGACTAGCGGGAGAGCAGGCGATGAGCAGTTCTTC.

The chain employs TRBV28 and TRBJ1-4; D is possibly TRBD1 (5 bases). V lost 8 bases, J lost 4 bases, and 17 bases lay in between. The CDR3 totals 15 residues. Germline CDR1 and CDR2: MDHEN and SYDVKM. CDR3 loop: CASSSRTSFNEKLFF. The DNA of the CDR3 is TGTGCCAGCTCCTCCAGGACAAGCTTTAATGAAAAACTGTTTTTT. Using reference TRBV28 and TRBJ1-4 for the parts outside the CDR3, the full variable domain is DVKVTQSSRYLVKRTGEKVFLECVQDMDHENMFWYRQDPGLGLRLIYFSYDVKMKEKGDIPEGYSVSREKKERFSLILESASTNQTSMYLCASSSRTSFNEKLFFGSGTQLSVL.

This chain joins TRBV30 and TRBJ1-3, with a weak D call TRBD1 (5 bases). Germline loops: CDR1 GTSNPN, CDR2 SVGIG (reference sequence). CDR3 length: 14 residues. Trimming removed 1 base from V and 0 bases from J, with 7 bases in between. As DNA, the CDR3 is TGTGCCTGGAGTGAGGGGTACTCTGGAAACACCATATATTTT. This translates into CAWSEGYSGNTIYF. Complete variable domain (other parts from reference TRBV30 and TRBJ1-3): SQTIHQWPATLVQPVGSPLSLECTVEGTSNPNLYWYRQAAGRGLQLLFYSVGIGQISSEVPQNLSASRPQDRQFILSSKKLLLSDSGFYLCAWSEGYSGNTIYFGEGSWLTVV.

The chain recombines TRBV30 with TRBJ1-2; TRBD1 aligns across 10 bases. From germline, CDR1 is GTSNPN and CDR2 SVGIG (reference sequence). This CDR3 contains 13 residues. V lost 3 bases to trimming and J lost 8 bases; unmatched junction nucleotides: 6. CDR3 protein: CAWSGTGARGYTF. CDR3 DNA: TGTGCCTGGAGCGGGACAGGGGCTAGGGGCTACACCTTC.

The gene calls are TRBV9 and TRBJ1-1; 7 bases match TRBD1. Unmatched junction bases numbered 9, after V lost 4 bases and J lost 0 bases. The CDR3 runs to 16 residues. Germline values: CDR1 SGDLS, CDR2 YYNGEE. Here the CDR3 reads CASSSRQGSMNTEAFF. The CDR3 nucleotides are TGTGCCAGCAGCTCCAGACAGGGCTCCATGAACACTGAAGCTTTCTTT.

This rearrangement joins TRBV28 to TRBJ1-5; TRBD1 matches at 7 bases. Germline CDR1 is MDHEN and CDR2 is SYDVKM. V lost 5 bases and J lost 2; bases outside the gene matches: 6. This CDR3 is built from 15 residues. CDR3 in amino acids: CASSQGGGGNQPQHF. CDR3 bases: TGTGCCAGCAGTCAGGGGGGCGGGGGCAATCAGCCCCAGCATTTT.

The chain couples TRBV5-8 to TRBJ1-1; D unclear. The CDR3 spans 14 residues. V lost 1 base and J 1 base, leaving 8 bases between the germline ends. Germline assignment: CDR1 SGHTS and CDR2 YDEGEE. The CDR3 region has the DNA TGTGCCAGCAGCTTGAGACGGGGGAACACTGAAGCTTTCTTT. Translating gives CASSLRRGNTEAFF.

This chain connects TRBV9 to TRBJ1-3; D possibly corresponds to TRBD1 (5 bases). CDR1 is SGDLS, CDR2 YYNGEE, per germline. The CDR3 has 15 amino acids. The V end lost 0 bases, the J end lost 4 bases, and 11 bases lay between the germline ends. The CDR3 nucleotides are TGTGCCAGCAGCGTAGACCAGGGTCGAGGAAACACCATATATTTT. The encoded protein is CASSVDQGRGNTIYF.

This chain links TRBV7-2 with TRBJ1-2, with D perhaps matching TRBD1 (5 bases). The germline gives CDR1 SGHTA, CDR2 FQGNSA. The CDR3 consists of 14 residues. V was shortened by 5 bases and J by 2 bases, with 12 bases between the two germline ends. CDR3 DNA: TGTGCCAGCAGCCAGGACAACGGGAACTATGGCTACACCTTC. Its translation is CASSQDNGNYGYTF. The variable domain in full, completed from reference TRBV7-2 and TRBJ1-2, reads GAGVSQSPSNKVTEKGKDVELRCDPISGHTALYWYRQSLGQGLEFLIYFQGNSAPDKSGLPSDRFSAERTGGSVSTLTIQRTQQEDSAVYLCASSQDNGNYGYTFGSGTRLTVV.

V usage is TRBV7-2 and J usage is TRBJ2-5; 7 nucleotides align to TRBD1. The CDR3 loop spans 13 amino acids. CDR1 is SGHTA, CDR2 FQGNSA, per germline. The V and J ends lost 8 bases and 5 bases, in that order; junction bases with no gene match: 8. The CDR3 nucleotides are TGTGCCAGCGCCCGGGGACAGTCCGAGACCCAGTACTTC. It yields the protein CASARGQSETQYF.

The rearrangement joins TRBV3-1 (or the pseudogene TRBV3-2) to TRBJ1-6; D uncertain. CDR1 and CDR2 from the germline V gene are LGHDT and YNNKEL (reference sequence). The CDR3 has 12 amino acids. V was trimmed by 1 base and J by 13 bases, leaving 8 bases between them. The DNA of the CDR3 is TGTGCCAGCAGCCAAGGCGCGTACCCCCTCCACTTT. This gives the protein CASSQGAYPLHF.

The gene calls are TRBV18 and TRBJ1-2; 10 positions agree with TRBD1. V dropped 4 bases and J dropped 4; count of bases not matched to a gene: 15. The V gene's germline CDR1 is KGHSH and CDR2 LQKENI. The CDR3 has 18 amino acids. The CDR3: CASSREGTGAPRGYGYTF. DNA of the CDR3: TGTGCCAGCTCACGAGAGGGGACAGGGGCCCCACGGGGCTATGGCTACACCTTC.